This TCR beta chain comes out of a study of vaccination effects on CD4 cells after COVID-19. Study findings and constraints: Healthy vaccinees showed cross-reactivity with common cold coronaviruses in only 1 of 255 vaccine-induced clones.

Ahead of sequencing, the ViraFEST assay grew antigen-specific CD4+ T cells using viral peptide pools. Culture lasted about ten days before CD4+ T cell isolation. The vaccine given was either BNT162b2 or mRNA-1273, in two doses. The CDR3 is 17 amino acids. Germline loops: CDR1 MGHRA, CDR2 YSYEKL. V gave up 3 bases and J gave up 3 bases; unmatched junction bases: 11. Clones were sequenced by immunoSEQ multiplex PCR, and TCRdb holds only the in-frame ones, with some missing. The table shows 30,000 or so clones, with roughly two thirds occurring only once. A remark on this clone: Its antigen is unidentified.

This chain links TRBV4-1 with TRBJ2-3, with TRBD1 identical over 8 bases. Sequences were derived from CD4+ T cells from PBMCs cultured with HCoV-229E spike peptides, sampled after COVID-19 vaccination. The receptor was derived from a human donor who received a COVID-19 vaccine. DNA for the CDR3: TGCGCCAGCAGCCAGAGCAGGGACAGGTCCCTGACAGATACGCAGTATTTT. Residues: CASSQSRDRSLTDTQYF.